A selection of T cell receptor beta chains follows, all from one sample in a study of blood T cell repertoires in COVID-19. The table came from immunoSEQ multiplex PCR; TCRdb's copy has only in-frame clones and leaves some out. The sample consists of about 350,000 clones, around 87% of them appearing once. Source material: peripheral blood. The receptors stem from a woman aged 45 to 65 with COVID-19, enrolled during active disease. The CDR3 runs from the conserved cysteine through the conserved F or W. A D gene is named only where the DNA matches it firmly. Size is stated for part of the rows, as once, few or many counts, or as a class when the clone is expanded.

v_gene: TRBV25-1; d_gene: TRBD2; j_gene: TRBJ2-1; abundance: -; CDR3aa: CASSDRGLVNEQFF; CDR3nt: TGTGCCAGCAGTGATCGAGGACTAGTCAATGAGCAGTTCTTC
v_gene: TRBV14; d_gene: TRBD1; j_gene: TRBJ1-2; abundance: -; CDR3aa: CASSPTGSYYGYTF; CDR3nt: TGTGCCAGCAGCCCGACAGGGAGTTACTATGGCTACACCTTC
v_gene: TRBV5-1; d_gene: -; j_gene: TRBJ2-1; abundance: -; CDR3aa: CASSPRRNTYNEQFF; CDR3nt: TGCGCCAGCAGCCCTAGGCGGAACACCTACAATGAGCAGTTCTTC
v_gene: TRBV11-2; d_gene: -; j_gene: TRBJ1-5; abundance: -; CDR3aa: CASSSGGNQPQHF; CDR3nt: TGTGCCAGCAGTTCAGGCGGCAATCAGCCCCAGCATTTT
v_gene: TRBV9; d_gene: TRBD1; j_gene: TRBJ2-2; abundance: -; CDR3aa: CASSVPTGDTNTGELFF; CDR3nt: TGTGCCAGCAGCGTGCCAACAGGGGATACGAACACCGGGGAGCTGTTTTTT
v_gene: TRBV9; d_gene: TRBD2; j_gene: TRBJ2-1; abundance: -; CDR3aa: CASSVGSGSSNEQFF; CDR3nt: TGTGCCAGCAGCGTAGGTAGCGGGAGCTCCAATGAGCAGTTCTTC
v_gene: TRBV9; d_gene: -; j_gene: TRBJ2-5; abundance: -; CDR3aa: CASSVVGQGAARYF; CDR3nt: -
v_gene: TRBV5-1; d_gene: -; j_gene: TRBJ2-2; abundance: -; CDR3aa: CASSFGSTGNTGELFF; CDR3nt: TGCGCCAGCAGCTTTGGTTCGACAGGGAACACCGGGGAGCTGTTTTTT
v_gene: TRBV27; d_gene: -; j_gene: TRBJ2-1; abundance: -; CDR3aa: CASSLSGSYNEQFF; CDR3nt: TGTGCCAGCAGTTTATCAGGGAGTTACAATGAGCAGTTCTTC
v_gene: TRBV30; d_gene: TRBD1; j_gene: TRBJ2-7; abundance: -; CDR3aa: CAWSWDSSSYEQYF; CDR3nt: TGTGCCTGGAGTTGGGACAGTAGCTCCTACGAGCAGTACTTC
v_gene: TRBV24-1; d_gene: -; j_gene: TRBJ2-3; abundance: -; CDR3aa: CATRGGHEGDTQYF; CDR3nt: TGTGCCACCAGAGGAGGCCATGAAGGAGATACGCAGTATTTT
v_gene: TRBV7-2; d_gene: -; j_gene: TRBJ1-1; abundance: few; CDR3aa: CASSLGTTRTEAFF; CDR3nt: TGTGCCAGCAGCTTGGGGACAACGAGGACTGAAGCTTTCTTT
v_gene: TRBV24-1; d_gene: TRBD1; j_gene: TRBJ2-7; abundance: -; CDR3aa: CATSDLGQGNEQYF; CDR3nt: TGTGCCACCAGTGACCTTGGACAGGGCAACGAGCAGTACTTC
v_gene: TRBV27; d_gene: -; j_gene: TRBJ1-1; abundance: -; CDR3aa: CASSYNPRGNTEAFF; CDR3nt: TGTGCCAGCAGTTATAACCCCCGGGGGAACACTGAAGCTTTCTTT
v_gene: TRBV28; d_gene: -; j_gene: TRBJ1-5; abundance: -; CDR3aa: CASSPQGIGNQPQHF; CDR3nt: TGTGCCAGCAGCCCTCAGGGGATAGGCAATCAGCCCCAGCATTTT
v_gene: TRBV19; d_gene: TRBD1; j_gene: TRBJ1-3; abundance: -; CDR3aa: CASSIFFGGQSHSGNTIYF; CDR3nt: TGTGCCAGTAGTATCTTCTTTGGGGGACAGAGCCATTCTGGAAACACCATATATTTT
v_gene: TRBV7-9; d_gene: -; j_gene: TRBJ1-6; abundance: -; CDR3aa: CASSLPFDSPLHF; CDR3nt: TGTGCCAGCAGCCTCCCCTTCGATTCACCCCTCCACTTT
v_gene: TRBV6-6; d_gene: TRBD1; j_gene: TRBJ2-1; abundance: few; CDR3aa: CASSYPRGQGVEQFF; CDR3nt: TGTGCCAGCAGTTACCCCCGAGGACAGGGAGTTGAGCAGTTCTTC
v_gene: TRBV9; d_gene: TRBD1; j_gene: TRBJ1-6; abundance: -; CDR3aa: CASRGGQGDSPLHF; CDR3nt: TGTGCCAGCAGGGGGGGACAGGGCGATTCACCCCTCCACTTT
v_gene: TRBV5-1; d_gene: TRBD2; j_gene: TRBJ2-3; abundance: -; CDR3aa: CASARLAGSTDTQYF; CDR3nt: TGCGCCAGCGCCCGACTAGCGGGTTCCACAGATACGCAGTATTTT
v_gene: TRBV7-8; d_gene: TRBD1; j_gene: TRBJ2-7; abundance: -; CDR3aa: CASSLTRTGGFEQYF; CDR3nt: TGTGCCAGCAGCTTAACCAGGACAGGGGGCTTCGAGCAGTACTTC
v_gene: TRBV10-3; d_gene: TRBD1; j_gene: TRBJ1-6; abundance: -; CDR3aa: CAARIRDSLNSPLHF; CDR3nt: TGTGCCGCACGAATACGGGACAGCCTAAATTCACCCCTCCACTTT
v_gene: TRBV4-1; d_gene: -; j_gene: TRBJ1-2; abundance: -; CDR3aa: CASSQGTDNYGYTF; CDR3nt: TGCGCCAGCAGCCAAGGGACAGATAACTATGGCTACACCTTC
v_gene: TRBV6-5; d_gene: -; j_gene: TRBJ2-4; abundance: -; CDR3aa: CASSPSVAKNIQYF; CDR3nt: TGTGCCAGCAGCCCCAGCGTAGCCAAAAACATTCAGTACTTC
v_gene: TRBV19; d_gene: TRBD1; j_gene: TRBJ1-6; abundance: -; CDR3aa: CATRKDRGNSPLHF; CDR3nt: TGTGCCACCCGAAAAGACAGGGGGAATTCACCCCTCCACTTT
v_gene: TRBV5-6; d_gene: TRBD1; j_gene: TRBJ1-2; abundance: -; CDR3aa: CASSYGTGGNYGYTF; CDR3nt: TGTGCCAGCAGTTACGGGACAGGGGGCAACTATGGCTACACCTTC
v_gene: TRBV6-1; d_gene: -; j_gene: TRBJ2-3; abundance: -; CDR3aa: CASSDFGWASDTQYF; CDR3nt: TGTGCCAGCAGTGATTTTGGGTGGGCGTCAGATACGCAGTATTTT
v_gene: TRBV10-3; d_gene: TRBD2; j_gene: TRBJ2-7; abundance: -; CDR3aa: CAIGPSGPVGYEQYF; CDR3nt: TGTGCCATCGGGCCTAGCGGGCCAGTCGGCTACGAGCAGTACTTC
v_gene: TRBV9; d_gene: TRBD1; j_gene: TRBJ1-6; abundance: -; CDR3aa: CASRSDRGSQNSPLHF; CDR3nt: TGTGCCAGCAGATCGGACAGGGGGTCTCAGAATTCACCCCTCCACTTT
v_gene: TRBV27; d_gene: -; j_gene: TRBJ2-7; abundance: -; CDR3aa: CASRSPQGFNVQYF; CDR3nt: TGTGCCAGCAGAAGCCCCCAGGGGTTTAATGTGCAGTACTTC
v_gene: TRBV4-1; d_gene: TRBD1; j_gene: TRBJ1-2; abundance: few; CDR3aa: CASSQEMTGVYGYTF; CDR3nt: TGCGCCAGCAGCCAAGAGATGACAGGGGTCTATGGCTACACCTTC